A selection of T cell receptor beta chains follows, all from one sample in a study of shared clonotypes between healthy human individuals. This table comes from immunoSEQ multiplex PCR, and its TCRdb copy is limited to in-frame clones, with some not included. The table records a few million clones, 93% of them present only once. Sequences were obtained from naive CD8+ T cells from PBMCs. Source of these receptors: a man aged 18 to 30 in good health. Some clones in this sample may be carry-over from other donors' samples. Each CDR3 is given with its conserved first and last residue. Fields, in order: CDR3 length, J gene, D gene, V gene, clone size, CDR3 DNA, CDR3 protein. A D gene is named only where the DNA matches it firmly. Where a row states a size, it is once, few, many or the class of an expanded clone; other rows omit it.

length: 14; J: TRBJ1-1; D: NA; V: TRBV10-3; size: NA; DNA: TGTGCCATCAGTGAGAGGGGGGTAGGGGCTGAAGCTTTCTTT; CDR3: CAISERGVGAEAFF
length: 16; J: TRBJ1-4; D: NA; V: TRBV27; size: NA; DNA: TGTGCCAGCAGTTCCCTAACGCCCGCCAGCGTTGAAAAACTGTTTTTT; CDR3: CASSSLTPASVEKLFF
length: 14; J: TRBJ1-2; D: NA; V: TRBV6-5; size: NA; DNA: TGTGCCAGCAGTCATTACAGGGACGGCTATGGCTACACCTTC; CDR3: CASSHYRDGYGYTF
length: 15; J: TRBJ2-7; D: TRBD2; V: TRBV30; size: NA; DNA: TGTGCCTGTAGGACCGAGCGGGAGGGCCCGGGTGAGCAGTACTTC; CDR3: CACRTEREGPGEQYF
length: 11; J: TRBJ2-1; D: NA; V: TRBV30; size: NA; DNA: TGTGCCTGGAGTGTAGGCTATGAGCAGTTCTTC; CDR3: CAWSVGYEQFF
length: 15; J: TRBJ2-1; D: TRBD2; V: TRBV11-2; size: once; DNA: TGTGCCAGCAGCTTAGAGGCTAGCGGGGGGAATGAGCAGTTCTTC; CDR3: CASSLEASGGNEQFF
length: 15; J: TRBJ2-3; D: TRBD2; V: TRBV7-2; size: NA; DNA: TGTGCCAGCAGCGCACTAGCGGACAGCACAGATACGCAGTATTTT; CDR3: CASSALADSTDTQYF
length: 15; J: TRBJ2-7; D: NA; V: TRBV6-5; size: NA; DNA: TGTGCCAGCAGTTACTCGGGCAGGGGGGACTACGAGCAGTACTTC; CDR3: CASSYSGRGDYEQYF
length: 13; J: TRBJ1-1; D: NA; V: TRBV27; size: NA; DNA: TGTGCCAGCAGTATGGGGGGAGAGACTGAAGCTTTCTTT; CDR3: CASSMGGETEAFF
length: 13; J: TRBJ2-7; D: NA; V: TRBV7-9; size: NA; DNA: TGTGCCAGCACCCAGCCCCAGCGGAACGAGCAGTACTTC; CDR3: CASTQPQRNEQYF